The sequence of this TCR beta chain was determined in a study of cytomegalovirus exposure and HLA in healthy donors. Overall study findings and caveats: The study had only CMV serostatus as immune exposure information. In an earlier analysis, productive rearrangement rates for most beta V segments clustered near 87% or 30%. TCR beta chain V- and J-gene trimming was linked, in a later analysis, to a missense variant in DCLRE1C.

Trimming took 0 bases from V and 0 from J; bases not matched to a gene: 3. The length of the CDR3 is 17 residues. Looked up from germline, CDR1 is SGHAT and CDR2 is FQDESV (reference sequence). A multiplex PCR was run with 60 Vbeta primers and 13 Jbeta primers. This table comes from immunoSEQ multiplex PCR, and its TCRdb copy is limited to in-frame clones, with some not included. The sample includes some 38,000 clones, more than 50% of them seen just once. Comments on this clone: The antigen is undetermined.

The clonotype comes from a woman aged 40 to 50 in good health and CMV-seropositive. Specimen: PBMCs. The genes are TRBV11-1 and TRBJ2-3; the match to TRBD2 covers 10 bases. The CDR3 bases are TGTGCCAGCAGCTTAGCGCCTAGCGGGGGAAGCACAGATACGCAGTATTTT. It translates to CASSLAPSGGSTDTQYF.